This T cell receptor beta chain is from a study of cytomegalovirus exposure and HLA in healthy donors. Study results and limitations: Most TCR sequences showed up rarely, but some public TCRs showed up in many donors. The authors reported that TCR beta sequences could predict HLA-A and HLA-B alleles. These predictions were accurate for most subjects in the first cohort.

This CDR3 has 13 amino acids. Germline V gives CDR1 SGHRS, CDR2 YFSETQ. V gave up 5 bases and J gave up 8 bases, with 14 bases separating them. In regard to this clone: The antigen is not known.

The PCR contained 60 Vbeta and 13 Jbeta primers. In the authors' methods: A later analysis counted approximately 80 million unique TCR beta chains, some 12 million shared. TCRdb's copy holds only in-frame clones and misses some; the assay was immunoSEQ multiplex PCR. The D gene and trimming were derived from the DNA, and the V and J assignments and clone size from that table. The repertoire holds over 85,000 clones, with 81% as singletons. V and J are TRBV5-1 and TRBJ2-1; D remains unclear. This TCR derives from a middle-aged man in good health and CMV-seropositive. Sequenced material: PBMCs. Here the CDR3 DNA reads TGCGCCAGCAGGAGGTCCACTCTCGATGAGCAGTTCTTC. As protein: CASRRSTLDEQFF.